Sequencing of this T cell receptor beta chain was carried out in a study of blood T cells in healthy people across ages. For the second PCR, which ran for about 7 to 11 cycles, a sample-barcoded 5' primer and a J-beta primer mix were used. TCRdb re-called the 5' RACE reads with MiXCR, one entry per CDR3 protein. The data hold 1.5 million to 2 million distinct CDR3 sequences, with roughly 50% observed a single time. Germline-derived CDR1 and CDR2 are SGHVS and FQNEAQ. The CDR3 is made up of 13 amino acids. The trim removed 5 bases at V and 10 bases at J, leaving 7 bases unmatched. Total RNA, at least 5.5 micrograms per sample, came from PBMCs.

The sequence came from a woman aged 40 to 50 in good health. The chain uses TRBV7-8 and TRBJ2-7; TRBD1 matches at 11 bases. The specimen sequenced was blood. The chain's CDR3 is CASSPIGQGAQYF. The CDR3 DNA sequence: TGTGCCAGCAGCCCGATAGGACAGGGGGCACAGTACTTC.